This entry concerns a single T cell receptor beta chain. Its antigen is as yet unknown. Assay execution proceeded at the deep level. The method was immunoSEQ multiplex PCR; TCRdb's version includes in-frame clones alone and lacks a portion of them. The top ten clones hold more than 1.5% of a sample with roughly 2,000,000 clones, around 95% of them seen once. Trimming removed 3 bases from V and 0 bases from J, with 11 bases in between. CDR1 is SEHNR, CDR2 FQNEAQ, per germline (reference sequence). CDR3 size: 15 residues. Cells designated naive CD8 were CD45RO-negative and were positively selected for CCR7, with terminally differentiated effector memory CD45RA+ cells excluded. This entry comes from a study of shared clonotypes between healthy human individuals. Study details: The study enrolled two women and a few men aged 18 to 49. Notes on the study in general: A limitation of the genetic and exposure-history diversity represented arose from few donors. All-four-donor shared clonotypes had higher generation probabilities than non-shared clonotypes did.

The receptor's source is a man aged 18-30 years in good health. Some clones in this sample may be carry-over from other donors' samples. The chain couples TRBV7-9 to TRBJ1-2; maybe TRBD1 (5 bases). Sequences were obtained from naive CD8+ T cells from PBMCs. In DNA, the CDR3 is TGTGCCAGCAGCTTTGGGACGGCTTCTAACTATGGCTACACCTTC. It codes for CASSFGTASNYGYTF.